Below, one T cell receptor (beta chain) is given with its context. Its antigen is unknown. This CDR3 spans 14 amino acids. Germline V gene sequence: CDR1 SNHLY, CDR2 FYNNEI. The data stem from a study of CXCR3-negative and CXCR3-positive naive CD8 T cells. Study-wide points: Similarly elevated diversity marked both naive subsets, with memory CD8+ cells showing far lower diversity.

300,000 cells per CD8+ T cell subset were flow-sorted in triplicate. CD45RO-CCR7+CD27+CD95- was the phenotype of naive CD8+ T cells. cDNA libraries for TRB were generated by 5' RACE incorporating UMI labels. TCRdb reprocessed the 5' RACE reads; each CDR3 protein has one entry and no DNA is given. The specimen's table records 100,000 to 150,000 distinct CDR3 sequences. The sequence came from a human donor in good health. Some clones in this sample may be carry-over from other donors' samples. Material for sequencing was naive CXCR3- CD8+ T cells from blood. Sample subset: CD45RO-CCR7+CD27+CD95- naive CD8+ T cells lacking CXCR3 (TNR3-). V gene TRBV2 combines with J gene TRBJ2-7; TCRdb selects TRBD1, and the lack of DNA leaves this call unchecked. CDR3 protein: CASSDRDTSAEQYF.